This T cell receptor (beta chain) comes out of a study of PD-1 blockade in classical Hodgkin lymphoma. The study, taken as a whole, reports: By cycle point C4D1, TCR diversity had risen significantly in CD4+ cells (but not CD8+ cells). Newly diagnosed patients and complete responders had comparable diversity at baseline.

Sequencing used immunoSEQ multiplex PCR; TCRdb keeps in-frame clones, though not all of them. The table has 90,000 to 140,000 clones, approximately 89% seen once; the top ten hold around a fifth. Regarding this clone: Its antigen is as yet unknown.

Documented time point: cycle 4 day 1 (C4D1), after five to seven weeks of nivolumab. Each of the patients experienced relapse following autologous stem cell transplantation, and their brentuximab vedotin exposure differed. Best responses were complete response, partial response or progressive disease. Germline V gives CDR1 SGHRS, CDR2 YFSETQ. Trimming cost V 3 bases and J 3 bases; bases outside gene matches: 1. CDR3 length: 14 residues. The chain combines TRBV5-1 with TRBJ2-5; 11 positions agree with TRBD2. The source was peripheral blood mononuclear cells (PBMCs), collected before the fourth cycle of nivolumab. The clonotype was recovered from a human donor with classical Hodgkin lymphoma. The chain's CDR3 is CASSWGLAEETQYF. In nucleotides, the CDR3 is TGCGCCAGCAGCTGGGGACTAGCGGAAGAGACCCAGTACTTC.